These 5 T cell receptor beta chains share one sample of origin, sequenced in a study of T cell changes during pregnancy in multiple sclerosis. Sequencing was performed with immunoSEQ multiplex PCR; in TCRdb, only in-frame clones are kept and a portion is missing. This sample has tens of thousands of clones, with about 90% found just once. Specimen: CD4+ T cells from peripheral blood mononuclear cells, collected before pregnancy. Receptors originate from a female donor with multiple sclerosis, enrolled in a pregnancy study.

V and J are TRBV10-3 and TRBJ1-4; no clear D. This CDR3 is built from 15 residues. V lost 3 bases and J lost 6, with 14 bases in between. Germline assignment: CDR1 ENHRY and CDR2 SYGVKD. DNA for the CDR3: TGTGCCATCAGTGATCAACACAAAAACGATGAAAAACTGTTTTTT. This translates into CAISDQHKNDEKLFF.

The rearrangement links TRBV7-9 to TRBJ1-3; tentatively, D is TRBD1 (6 bases). V was pared by 2 bases and J by 15 bases, with 26 bases between. CDR3 length: 16 amino acids. Per germline, CDR1 SEHNR and CDR2 FQNEAQ (reference sequence). The CDR3 DNA reads TGTGCCAGCAGCTTACGGGGGGCGCATCCTCCTGGAAGGGAATATTTT. This gives the protein CASSLRGAHPPGREYF.

The chain couples TRBV7-2 to TRBJ2-7; unclear D gene. Germline V gives CDR1 SGHTA, CDR2 FQGNSA. This CDR3 contains 13 residues. Trimming stripped 5 bases from V and 1 base from J, with 9 bases between. CDR3 sequence: CASSAQSSYEQYF. The CDR3 coding sequence is TGTGCCAGCAGCGCCCAGTCGTCCTACGAGCAGTACTTC.

With regard to this clone: The same CDR3 arises from other DNA sequences in this sample as well. The chain combines TRBV18 with TRBJ1-4; 9 positions agree with TRBD1. With V trimmed by 1 base and J by 5 bases, 2 bases remained unmatched. Germline V gene lookup returns CDR1 KGHSH and CDR2 LQKENI. This CDR3 has 15 amino acids. CDR3: CASSPLGTGNEKLFF. Here the CDR3 DNA reads TGTGCCAGCTCACCACTAGGGACAGGGAATGAAAAACTGTTTTTT.

The rearrangement joins TRBV6-1 to TRBJ2-5; 15 bases fit TRBD2. The CDR3 runs to 16 residues. The V gene end was trimmed by 4 bases and the J gene end by 5 bases; junction bases not matched to a gene: 5. The germline gives CDR1 MNHNS, CDR2 SASEGT. Here the CDR3 reads CASSARTSGRVETQYF. The CDR3 DNA sequence: TGTGCCAGCAGTGCCCGGACTAGCGGGAGGGTGGAGACCCAGTACTTC.